The 7 T cell receptor beta chains reported below all come from one sample, sequenced in a study of T cells expressing NK-cell markers. TCRdb re-called the 5' RACE reads and gives one entry per CDR3 protein, without DNA. In total, the table holds hundreds of thousands of distinct CDR3 sequences. The sequenced sample consisted of blood T cells: a sorted CD56 or NKG2C T cell subset, CD4+ or CD8+ T cells, or bulk PBMC T cells (not recorded which). The receptor set was obtained from a woman between 18 and 70 years old in good health.

The rearrangement links TRBV12-3 or TRBV12-4 to TRBJ1-2; TCRdb picks TRBD1, but there is no DNA to check that call. The CDR3 runs 14 residues. The CDR3 loop reads CASSARGQRNGYTF.

The chain links TRBV7-2 to TRBJ2-1; the D call of TRBD2 rests on TCRdb alone, since no DNA is present to check it. CDR1 SGHTA and CDR2 FQGNSA come from the germline V gene. The CDR3 runs 15 residues. Here the CDR3 reads CASSLREGYYNEQFF.

CDR3 loop: CASSSTLGASTTNEKLFF. This chain connects TRBV11-1 to TRBJ1-4; TCRdb's D call of TRBD1 is untestable without DNA. The germline gives CDR1 SGHAT, CDR2 FQDESV (reference sequence). This CDR3 is built from 18 residues.

The chain recombines TRBV3-1 with TRBJ1-6; TCRdb designates TRBD1, a call that cannot be tested without DNA. Germline CDR1 is LGHDT and CDR2 is YNNKEL (reference sequence). The CDR3 length is 16 residues. CDR3 sequence reads: CASSPTPGQGGSPLHF.

The chain couples TRBV9 to TRBJ2-2; the D call of TRBD2 rests on TCRdb alone, since no DNA is present to check it. The CDR3 extends over 17 amino acids. In germline, CDR1 is SGDLS, CDR2 YYNGEE. This CDR3 reads CASSVTQGLTPPGELFF.

The chain couples TRBV20-1 to TRBJ2-7; the D call from TCRdb, TRBD1, cannot be confirmed without DNA. CDR1 is DFQATT, CDR2 SNEGSKA, per germline (reference sequence). This CDR3 region has 11 residues. The CDR3 sequence: CSAAKGLGQYF.

The V call is TRBV10-2, the J call TRBJ1-5; TCRdb indicates TRBD1, and absent DNA this call remains unverified. This CDR3 has 15 amino acids. Germline V CDR1 and CDR2: WSHSY, SAAADI. The CDR3 sequence: CASSDRGQANQPQHF.